One sample yielded the 23 T cell receptor beta chains listed below, sequenced in a study of blood T cell repertoires in COVID-19. Using immunoSEQ multiplex PCR, the repertoire was profiled, and TCRdb retains in-frame clones only, with some absent. Here the sample spans hundreds of thousands of clones, 89% being singletons. The sequencing sample was made of peripheral blood. Every receptor here comes from a woman aged 60 to 75 with acute or convalescent COVID-19.

The chain recombines TRBV30 with TRBJ2-7, with D tentatively TRBD1 (7 bases). Trimming removed 8 bases at V and 2 bases at J, with 16 bases between. Per the germline V gene, CDR1 is GTSNPN and CDR2 is SVGIG (reference sequence). CDR3 length: 13 amino acids. In DNA form, the CDR3 reads TGTGCCATCGGCGGGACAGCCACCTACGAGCAGTACTTC. Its translation is CAIGGTATYEQYF.

The chain is built from TRBV5-1 and TRBJ1-2; 8 bases match TRBD1. Germline CDR1 is SGHRS and CDR2 is YFSETQ. The CDR3 is made up of 15 amino acids. The V and J ends lost 4 bases and 4 bases, in that order; junction bases with no gene match: 9. The CDR3 DNA sequence: TGCGCCAGCAGCCCCCCGGGACAGGCTTCCTATGGCTACACCTTC. Protein sequence: CASSPPGQASYGYTF.

The genes are TRBV7-2 and TRBJ2-7, with 8 bases matching TRBD1. The CDR3 loop spans 15 amino acids. Per the germline V gene, CDR1 is SGHTA and CDR2 is FQGNSA. The junction had 11 bases not matched to a gene; V was cut back by 7 bases and J by 3 bases. Here the CDR3 DNA reads TGTGCCAGCACCGTTGATGGAACAGGGGGCTACGAGCAGTACTTC. This codes for CASTVDGTGGYEQYF.

This chain links TRBV5-4 with TRBJ2-7, with 8 bases fitting TRBD1. This CDR3 is 14 amino acids long. V shed 2 bases, J shed 2 bases, and the junction held 3 bases outside the gene matches. Germline V CDR1 and CDR2: SGHNT, YYREEE (reference sequence). CDR3 sequence: CASSLRTGTYEQYF. CDR3 nucleotide sequence: TGTGCCAGCAGCTTAAGGACAGGGACCTACGAGCAGTACTTC.

The chain has TRBV2 and TRBJ1-6; perhaps TRBD1 as D (5 bases). The CDR3 extends over 16 amino acids. The ends were cut back, 6 bases at V and 7 bases at J, with 19 bases in the middle. Germline-derived CDR1 and CDR2 are SNHLY and FYNNEI. The CDR3, as DNA: TGTGCCAGCAGCCTCATGGGGCAGGAGGGCAATTCACCCCTCCACTTT. As protein: CASSLMGQEGNSPLHF.

V is TRBV6-5 and J is TRBJ1-2; D uncertain. V lost 2 bases and J lost 4, with 14 bases in between. This CDR3 has 15 amino acids. Germline-derived CDR1 and CDR2 are MNHEY and SVGAGI. CDR3 DNA: TGTGCCAGCAGTTACGCCCGGACTCTCGTCTATGGCTACACCTTC. This sequence encodes CASSYARTLVYGYTF.

The rearrangement uses TRBV14 and TRBJ2-2; the match to TRBD1 covers 10 bases. Looked up from germline, CDR1 is SGHDN and CDR2 is FVKESK. Trimming took 4 bases from V and 4 from J; bases not matched to a gene: 6. This CDR3 contains 16 residues. This CDR3 reads CASSRRTGGITGELFF. The CDR3 DNA sequence: TGTGCCAGCAGCCGCAGGACAGGGGGAATCACCGGGGAGCTGTTTTTT.

This chain links TRBV4-1 with TRBJ1-4; the D gene is possibly TRBD1 (5 bases). Trimming pared 1 base from V and 3 bases from J, leaving 9 bases between. Germline V gene data show CDR1 as MGHRA and CDR2 as YSYEKL. This CDR3 is 15 amino acids long. CDR3 DNA sequence: TGCGCCAGCAGCCAAGCGGGGGGGTCTAATGAAAAACTGTTTTTT. Translated, it gives CASSQAGGSNEKLFF.

The count of this clone is one. The chain employs TRBV2 and TRBJ2-1; D possibly corresponds to TRBD2 (6 bases). CDR1 is SNHLY and CDR2 is FYNNEI in the germline V gene. The CDR3 runs 17 residues. V was cut by 4 bases and J by 0 bases, with 16 bases left in between. The CDR3 coding sequence is TGTGCCAGCAGTGGGGACTCATCTAGAAACTCCTACAATGAGCAGTTCTTC. Protein sequence: CASSGDSSRNSYNEQFF.

This clone was picked up a small number of times. This rearrangement joins TRBV18 to TRBJ2-1, with a weak D call TRBD2 (5 bases). CDR1 is KGHSH and CDR2 is LQKENI in the germline V gene. The CDR3 spans 12 residues. Trimming pared 3 bases from V and 5 bases from J, leaving 5 bases between. CDR3 region: CASSPRDNEQFF. CDR3 in DNA: TGTGCCAGCTCACCGAGGGACAATGAGCAGTTCTTC. Looking up the rest from reference TRBV18 and TRBJ2-1 gives the full variable domain: NAGVMQNPRHLVRRRGQEARLRCSPMKGHSHVYWYRQLPEEGLKFMVYLQKENIIDESGMPKERFSAEFPKEGPSILRIQQVVRGDSAAYFCASSPRDNEQFFGPGTRLTVL.

V and J are TRBV5-6 and TRBJ1-4; possible D gene TRBD1, 5 bases. CDR3 length: 13 residues. V dropped 0 bases and J dropped 8 bases, with 8 bases sitting between them. Germline CDR1 and CDR2: SGHDT and YYEEEE. CDR3 sequence reads: CASSLGRGEKLFF. The CDR3 coding sequence is TGTGCCAGCAGCTTGGGTCGGGGGGAAAAACTGTTTTTT. Filled out from reference TRBV5-6 and TRBJ1-4, the complete variable domain reads DAGVTQSPTHLIKTRGQQVTLRCSPKSGHDTVSWYQQALGQGPQFIFQYYEEEERQRGNFPDRFSGHQFPNYSSELNVNALLLGDSALYLCASSLGRGEKLFFGSGTQLSVL.

The chain joins TRBV30 to TRBJ1-2; D unresolved. The length of the CDR3 is 15 residues. V was pared by 2 bases and J by 2 bases, with 15 bases between. Germline-derived CDR1 and CDR2 are GTSNPN and SVGIG (reference sequence). The CDR3 reads CAWSKVSRANYGYTF. For the CDR3, the DNA is TGTGCCTGGAGTAAAGTTTCTCGTGCGAACTATGGCTACACCTTC.

The sample holds many counts of this clone. This sequence joins TRBV29-1 and TRBJ1-3; a weak D match, TRBD1 (5 bases). Germline values: CDR1 SQVTM, CDR2 ANQGSEA. This CDR3 contains 15 residues. The V end was cut by 3 bases, the J end by 0 bases, with 12 bases between. The CDR3 protein is CSVEDITPSGNTIYF. In DNA, the CDR3 is TGCAGCGTTGAGGACATAACCCCCTCTGGAAACACCATATATTTT.

This chain connects TRBV18 to TRBJ1-1; 9 bases are a match to TRBD1. Germline V gene sequence: CDR1 KGHSH, CDR2 LQKENI. The CDR3 consists of 14 residues. The junction had 2 bases not matched to a gene; V was cut back by 2 bases and J by 4 bases. As DNA, the CDR3 is TGTGCCAGCTCACCAATGACAGGGGGCACTGAAGCTTTCTTT. This codes for CASSPMTGGTEAFF.

J is TRBJ2-7 and V is TRBV19; D perhaps matches TRBD1 (6 bases). Between the trimmed V and J ends, which lost 5 bases and 0 bases, there was a span of 11 bases. The CDR3 consists of 14 residues. Germline lookup yields CDR1 LNHDA and CDR2 SQIVND (reference sequence). This CDR3 reads CASSPGHGSYEQYF. CDR3 sequence (DNA): TGTGCCAGTAGTCCGGGACACGGCTCCTACGAGCAGTACTTC.

This clone has just one count. The rearrangement joins TRBV28 to TRBJ2-7; D gene uncertain. Germline loops: CDR1 MDHEN, CDR2 SYDVKM. This CDR3 comprises 12 residues. With 3 bases removed from V and 5 bases from J, the gap between germline ends came to 8 bases. CDR3 amino acids: CASSFIEDEQYF. The CDR3 DNA is TGTGCCAGCAGTTTCATAGAGGACGAGCAGTACTTC.

This clone was counted a single time. This chain links TRBV6-1 with TRBJ1-3, with D unclear. This CDR3 spans 15 amino acids. V lost 2 bases and J lost 0, with 8 bases in between. Germline values: CDR1 MNHNS, CDR2 SASEGT. This chain's CDR3 is CASSERGSSGNTIYF. CDR3 DNA: TGTGCCAGCAGTGAAAGAGGGAGCTCTGGAAACACCATATATTTT.

The chain is built from TRBV9 and TRBJ1-1; TRBD1 might be the D (5 bases). Germline V gene lookup returns CDR1 SGDLS and CDR2 YYNGEE. The CDR3 spans 14 residues. Trimming removed 4 bases from V and 4 bases from J, with 14 bases in between. The CDR3 loop is CASSPGGGSTEAFF. As DNA, the CDR3 is TGTGCCAGCAGCCCCGGGGGAGGGAGCACTGAAGCTTTCTTT. The full variable domain, in which reference TRBV9 and TRBJ1-1 provide the parts outside the CDR3, is DSGVTQTPKHLITATGQRVTLRCSPRSGDLSVYWYQQSLDQGLQFLIQYYNGEERAKGNILERFSAQQFPDLHSELNLSSLELGDSALYFCASSPGGGSTEAFFGQGTRLTVV.

The chain couples TRBV7-2 to TRBJ2-6; 10 bases are shared with TRBD1. This CDR3 has 17 residues. V trimming: 5 bases; J trimming: 1 base; junction bases outside the gene matches: 5. Germline V CDR1 and CDR2: SGHTA, FQGNSA. The CDR3 sequence is CASSVRDRGSGANVLTF. CDR3 bases: TGTGCCAGCAGCGTCCGGGACAGGGGATCTGGGGCCAACGTCCTGACTTTC. Complete variable domain (other parts from reference TRBV7-2 and TRBJ2-6): GAGVSQSPSNKVTEKGKDVELRCDPISGHTALYWYRQSLGQGLEFLIYFQGNSAPDKSGLPSDRFSAERTGGSVSTLTIQRTQQEDSAVYLCASSVRDRGSGANVLTFGAGSRLTVL.

This sequence joins TRBV27 and TRBJ2-2; TRBD1 matches at 9 bases. V lost 5 bases and J lost 9; bases outside the gene matches: 16. The germline V gene encodes CDR1 MNHEY and CDR2 SMNVEV (reference sequence). The CDR3 consists of 17 residues. The CDR3, as DNA: TGTGCCAGCAGTCCCGGTCCTACAGGGGGCAAAACACGGGAGCTGTTTTTT. Translated, it gives CASSPGPTGGKTRELFF.

This clone was seen only once. The chain couples TRBV9 to TRBJ1-1, with D hard to call. The CDR3 covers 14 residues. With 10 bases removed from V and 0 bases from J, the gap between germline ends came to 16 bases. The germline gives CDR1 SGDLS, CDR2 YYNGEE. The CDR3 sequence is CASGITALNTEAFF. Written as DNA, the CDR3 is TGTGCCTCAGGCATTACAGCTTTGAACACTGAAGCTTTCTTT.

In regard to this clone: In the same sample, other DNA sequences code for this CDR3. The CDR3 DNA reads TGTGCCAGCAGCCTAGCCGGTCGAGGCGACAATGAGCAGTTCTTC. Residues: CASSLAGRGDNEQFF. The rearrangement uses TRBV7-3 and TRBJ2-1; D perhaps matches TRBD2 (5 bases). Germline V gene data show CDR1 as SGHTA and CDR2 as FQGTGA. The CDR3 has 15 residues. V lost 5 bases and J 5 bases, leaving 16 bases between the germline ends.

This chain joins TRBV9 and TRBJ2-5; 12 bases match TRBD2. The CDR3 contains 16 residues. V shed 3 bases, J shed 5 bases, and the junction held 8 bases outside the gene matches. Germline V gene sequence: CDR1 SGDLS, CDR2 YYNGEE. For the CDR3, the DNA is TGTGCCAGCAGCGCGGGACTAGCGGGCCTCGGGGAGACCCAGTACTTC. It specifies CASSAGLAGLGETQYF.